A single sample is the source of the 10 T cell receptor beta chains below, sequenced in a study of control samples from healthy donors and cancer patients. TCRdb keeps only in-frame clones here, not all; method: immunoSEQ multiplex PCR. The profile shows 90,000 to 100,000 clones, about 88% of them singletons. Sequenced: blood. The receptors here all came from an older woman in good health.

The chain combines TRBV3-1 (or the pseudogene TRBV3-2) with TRBJ2-1; unclear D gene. This CDR3 is 13 amino acids long. Germline CDR1 and CDR2: LGHDT and YNNKEL (reference sequence). V lost 6 bases, J lost 8 bases, and 14 bases lay in between. The CDR3 DNA follows: TGTGCCAGCAGACTCCAGGTGGCCGATGAGCAGTTCTTC. Encoded protein: CASRLQVADEQFF.

The rearrangement uses TRBV10-3 and TRBJ2-7; a possible D gene is TRBD2 (6 bases). Germline V gene data show CDR1 as ENHRY and CDR2 as SYGVKD. With 3 bases removed from V and 0 bases from J, the gap between germline ends came to 9 bases. This CDR3 has 14 residues. The CDR3 region has the DNA TGTGCCATCAGTGATGGAGGGTTCTCCTACGAGCAGTACTTC. It specifies CAISDGGFSYEQYF.

This clone has only one observation. V and J are TRBV4-3 and TRBJ2-3, with 7 bases fitting TRBD2. Germline CDR1 is LGHNA and CDR2 is YSLEER. Trimming took 0 bases from V and 7 from J; bases not matched to a gene: 7. The CDR3 extends over 15 amino acids. The CDR3 sequence: CASSQEYTSVNTQYF. Here the CDR3 DNA reads TGCGCCAGCAGCCAAGAATATACTAGCGTAAATACGCAGTATTTT.

The V call is TRBV29-1, the J call TRBJ2-4; the D is unclear. V was shortened by 3 bases and J by 1 base, with 7 bases between the two germline ends. There are 13 residues in the CDR3. Germline CDR1 and CDR2: SQVTM and ANQGSEA. CDR3 coding DNA: TGCAGCGTTGACGGACCGGCCAAAAACATTCAGTACTTC. It yields the protein CSVDGPAKNIQYF.

This chain links TRBV2 with TRBJ1-5; D perhaps matches TRBD1 (5 bases). Germline V gene data show CDR1 as SNHLY and CDR2 as FYNNEI. The CDR3 extends over 13 amino acids. With 7 bases removed from V and 6 bases from J, the gap between germline ends came to 13 bases. DNA for the CDR3: TGTGCCAGCACCCGGGACTTTGCTCAGCCCCAGCATTTT. Translation gives CASTRDFAQPQHF. Drawing the rest from reference TRBV2 and TRBJ1-5, the complete variable domain is EPEVTQTPSHQVTQMGQEVILRCVPISNHLYFYWYRQILGQKVEFLVSFYNNEISEKSEIFDDQFSVERPDGSNFTLKIRSTKLEDSAMYFCASTRDFAQPQHFGDGTRLSIL.

The gene calls are TRBV15 and TRBJ1-1; D call uncertain. Germline V lookup: CDR1 LNHNV, CDR2 YYDKDF (reference sequence). The germline V and J ends were trimmed by 8 bases and 1 base, with 14 bases remaining between them. The CDR3 runs 14 residues. CDR3 DNA sequence: TGTGCCACCTCTCCAATACACCCGAACACTGAAGCTTTCTTT. Protein: CATSPIHPNTEAFF.

This clone appeared a single time. This chain links TRBV9 with TRBJ2-1; 9 nucleotides align to TRBD1. V trimming: 2 bases; J trimming: 5 bases; junction bases outside the gene matches: 5. CDR1 and CDR2 (germline): SGDLS, YYNGEE. CDR3 size: 15 residues. The CDR3 loop is CASSVTGQGNNEQFF. In nucleotides, the CDR3 is TGTGCCAGCAGCGTTACGGGACAGGGTAACAATGAGCAGTTCTTC.

The genes are TRBV12-3 or TRBV12-4 and TRBJ2-1; possible D gene TRBD2, 5 bases. The CDR3 covers 11 residues. V lost 2 bases and J 10 bases, leaving 6 bases between the germline ends. As DNA, the CDR3 is TGTGCCAGCAGTTTATCGGGGGAGCAGTTCTTC. Translating gives CASSLSGEQFF.

J is TRBJ1-2 and V is TRBV10-2; D is perhaps TRBD1 (6 bases). Per the germline V gene, CDR1 is WSHSY and CDR2 is SAAADI. Trimming stripped 6 bases from V and 1 base from J, with 12 bases between. This CDR3 has 14 amino acids. As DNA, the CDR3 is TGCGCCAGCAGACAGGGAGTTGGTAACTATGGCTACACCTTC. Residues: CASRQGVGNYGYTF.

This clone has only one observation. The CDR3 DNA follows: TGTGCCAGCAGCCCCACCGGGTCCCTTTATGGCTACACCTTC. Its translation is CASSPTGSLYGYTF. V and J are TRBV5-4 and TRBJ1-2; no clear D. Germline values: CDR1 SGHNT, CDR2 YYREEE (reference sequence). The V gene lost 4 bases and the J gene lost 5 bases, with 15 bases spanning the gap. CDR3 length: 14 residues.